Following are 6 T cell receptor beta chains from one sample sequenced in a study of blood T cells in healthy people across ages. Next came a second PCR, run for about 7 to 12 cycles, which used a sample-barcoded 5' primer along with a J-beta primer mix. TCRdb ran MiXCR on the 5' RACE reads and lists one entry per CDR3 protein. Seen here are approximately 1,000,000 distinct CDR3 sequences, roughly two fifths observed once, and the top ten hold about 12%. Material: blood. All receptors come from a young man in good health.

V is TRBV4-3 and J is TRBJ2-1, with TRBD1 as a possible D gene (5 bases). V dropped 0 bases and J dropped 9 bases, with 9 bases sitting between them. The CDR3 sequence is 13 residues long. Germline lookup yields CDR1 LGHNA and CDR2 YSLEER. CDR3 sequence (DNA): TGCGCCAGCAGCCAAGAAACAGGAAGTGAGCAGTTCTTC. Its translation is CASSQETGSEQFF.

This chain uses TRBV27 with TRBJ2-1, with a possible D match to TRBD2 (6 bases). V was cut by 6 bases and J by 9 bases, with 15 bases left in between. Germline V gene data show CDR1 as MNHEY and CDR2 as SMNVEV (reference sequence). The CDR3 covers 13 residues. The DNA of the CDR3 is TGTGCCAGCAGGTACAGGAGGGAGGCTGAGCAGTTCTTC. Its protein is CASRYRREAEQFF.

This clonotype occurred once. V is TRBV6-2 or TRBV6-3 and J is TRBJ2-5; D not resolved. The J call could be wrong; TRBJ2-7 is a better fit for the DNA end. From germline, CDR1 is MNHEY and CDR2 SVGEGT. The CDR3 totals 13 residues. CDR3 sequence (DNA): TGTGCCAGCAGTTGCAGTAGGGTCCACGAGCAGTACTTC. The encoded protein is CASSCSRVHEQYF.

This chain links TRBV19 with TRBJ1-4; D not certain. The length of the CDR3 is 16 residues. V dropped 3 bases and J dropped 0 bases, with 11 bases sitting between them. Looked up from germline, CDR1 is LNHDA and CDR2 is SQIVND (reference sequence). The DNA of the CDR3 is TGTGCCAGTAGTATCGGCAGAAGGACAACTAATGAAAAACTGTTTTTT. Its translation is CASSIGRRTTNEKLFF.

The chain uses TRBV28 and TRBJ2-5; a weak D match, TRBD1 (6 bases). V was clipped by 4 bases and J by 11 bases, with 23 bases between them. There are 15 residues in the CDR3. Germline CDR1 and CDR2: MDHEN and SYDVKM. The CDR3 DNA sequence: TGTGCCAGCAGTTACGACAGGATGGGGAACAATGAGCAGTACTTC. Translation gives CASSYDRMGNNEQYF.

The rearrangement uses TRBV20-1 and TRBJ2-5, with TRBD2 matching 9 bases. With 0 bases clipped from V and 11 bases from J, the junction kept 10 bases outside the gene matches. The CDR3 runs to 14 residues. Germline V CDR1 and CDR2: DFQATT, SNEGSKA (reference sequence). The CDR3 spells CSARDWGLAHEQYF. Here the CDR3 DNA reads TGCAGTGCTAGAGATTGGGGACTAGCCCATGAGCAGTACTTC.